The rows below give T cell receptor beta chains drawn from one sample of a study of blood T cell repertoires in COVID-19. TCRdb's table, derived via immunoSEQ multiplex PCR, lists solely in-frame clones and lacks some. The sample includes a few hundred thousand clones, under 90% of them seen just once. Sample: peripheral blood. These receptors were collected from a man between 50 and 59 years old with acute or convalescent COVID-19. Each CDR3 is given with its conserved first and last residue.

v_gene,CDR3aa
TRBV15,CATSRDPGYEQYF
TRBV19,CASSLRLAGYEQFF
TRBV7-9,CASSAGQGLSTDTQYF
TRBV5-4,CASSLTSGGPFREQFF
TRBV4-2,CASSQGGGSSYNSPLHF
TRBV6-5,CASSPGHFREKLFF
TRBV30,CAWSVTGEQYF
TRBV10-1,CASSATGNYGYTF
TRBV11-2,CASSLLAGGRDEQFF
TRBV6-5,CASSQPGTGNIQYF
TRBV18,CASSVAGASDTQYF
TRBV7-2,CASSSTAYEQYF
TRBV4-2,CASSQSPSGTSVYNEQFF
TRBV9,CASSVASEGGRGEQYF
TRBV19,CASSSQRGREAFF
TRBV3-1/TRBV3-2,CASSPDGRDNSPLHF
TRBV21-1,CASSKAGPPFSNQPQHF
TRBV6-5,CASSLQGTEAFF
TRBV7-8,CASSLAWGPRGQFF
TRBV30,CAWSPGLAGLSYEQYF
TRBV5-1,CASRSFPTSYNEQFF
TRBV7-8,CASSRDRAADTQYF
TRBV5-6,CASSWGGTGAAKYF
TRBV5-4,CASSPTGLASTDTQYF
TRBV15,CATSRRGQGAIGANVLTF
TRBV5-8,CASSLEQGVYNEQFF
TRBV5-1,CASSFRGGAIETQYF
TRBV7-9,CASSLGLAGGNYEQYF
TRBV6-5,CASTADGIGTGEQYF
TRBV3-1/TRBV3-2,CASSQGSGNYGYTF
TRBV11-3,CASSLGQGRGGLNEQFF
TRBV7-3,CASSMDGTNYGYTF
TRBV5-4,CASSLARGRNTEAFF
TRBV7-8,CASSPQTGFGNTIYF
TRBV5-1,CASSLGQIMNTEAFF
TRBV7-2,CASTSSKSGSPLHF
TRBV12-3/TRBV12-4,CASSPWSREQYF
TRBV10-3,CAISDWGGTGELFF
TRBV2,CASRAGGWGYTF
TRBV3-1/TRBV3-2,CASSQGRSAGYTF
TRBV18,CASSPSLQGISTEAFF
TRBV18,CASSRGTPETDTQYF
TRBV4-1,CASRSLQGLSNEQFF
TRBV2,CASSGTGGWETQYF
TRBV2,CASKGGGDQPQHF
TRBV11-2,CASSFGRGPNQPQHF
TRBV9,CASSLTQGPNSPLHF
TRBV5-4,CASTSTYGYTF
TRBV15,CATSGRRGGLADTQYF
TRBV6-5,CASRLGQGRNTIYF
TRBV5-8,CASSLYARGEYGYTF
TRBV10-2,CASGSPLHF
TRBV7-2,CASSSADSSKQYF
TRBV3-1/TRBV3-2,CASSQSKGASAGGETQYF
TRBV7-8,CASSLDAGTGPPRQGYTF
TRBV19,CACSTLYSNQPQHF
TRBV27,CASSLVRDSEQYF
TRBV9,CASSASPPYRGYTF
TRBV12-5,CASGLAGRGSNQPQHF